This T cell receptor beta chain was found in a study of neoadjuvant anti-PD-1 for oral cavity cancer. The germline CDR1 and CDR2 sequences are MGHRA and YSYEKL. This CDR3 has 15 amino acids. Trimming removed 1 base at V and 4 bases at J, with 14 bases between. Profiling relied on immunoSEQ multiplex PCR, and the TCRdb table lists in-frame clones only, not all of them. This table has roughly 14,000 clones, 60% to 80% appearing once. Time point noted: after neoadjuvant nivolumab, at surgical resection. The input for sequencing was PBMCs, taken after nivolumab (anti-PD-1) treatment. V gene TRBV4-1 combines with J gene TRBJ2-7, with TRBD2 as a possible D gene (7 bases). This receptor was obtained from a person between 40 and 85 years old with oral cavity squamous cell carcinoma. The CDR3 sequence: CASSQGTGGTYEQYF. The CDR3 DNA follows: TGCGCCAGCAGCCAAGGGACGGGGGGCACTTACGAGCAGTACTTC.